The 5 T cell receptor beta chains presented below share a single source sample, sequenced in a study of neurological immune-mediated disorders. Specified time point: longitudinal time-point 3. TCRdb processed the 5' RACE reads anew with MiXCR; each CDR3 protein has one entry. The data contain fewer than 110,000 distinct CDR3 sequences, under 14% of them seen just once; the ten biggest clones take up approximately 3.3%. Sequenced: PBMCs. The receptors were sampled from a female donor with HTLV-1-associated myelopathy (HAM/TSP).

This clonotype was detected only a few times. The rearrangement links TRBV7-2 to TRBJ2-2, with 9 positions matching TRBD2. The germline V gene encodes CDR1 SGHTA and CDR2 FQGNSA. The CDR3 covers 17 residues. Trimming took 2 bases from V and 2 from J; bases not matched to a gene: 6. The CDR3 loop reads CASSLRGSGGNTGELFF. The CDR3, as DNA: TGTGCCAGCAGCTTAAGGGGTAGCGGGGGCAACACCGGGGAGCTGTTTTTT.

This clonotype was observed a handful of times. Possible read error: a much larger clone is one base away. The chain joins TRBV7-9 to TRBJ2-2; D ambiguous. V shed 3 bases and J shed 9 bases, with 8 bases lying between them. The CDR3 spans 12 residues. CDR1 is SEHNR and CDR2 is FQNEAQ in the germline V gene (reference sequence). CDR3 in amino acids: CASSFSPWELFF. For the CDR3, the DNA is TGTGCCAGCAGCTTCAGTCCCTGGGAGCTGTTTTTT.

This clonotype has a count of ten or more. The chain carries TRBV5-1 and TRBJ1-1; 7 bases map to TRBD1. V lost 3 bases and J lost 4; bases outside the gene matches: 3. Germline values: CDR1 SGHRS, CDR2 YFSETQ. The CDR3 runs 13 residues. The CDR3 bases are TGCGCCAGCAGCTCGACAGGGAGCACTGAAGCTTTCTTT. Amino acid sequence: CASSSTGSTEAFF.

At least ten counts were recorded for this clonotype. The V gene is TRBV11-2, the J gene TRBJ2-3; D unclear. The V end lost 5 bases, the J end lost 7 bases, and 7 bases lay between the germline ends. Germline lookup yields CDR1 SGHAT and CDR2 FQNNGV. The CDR3 has 11 residues. This CDR3 reads CASSALYTQYF. In DNA, the CDR3 is TGTGCCAGCAGCGCTCTATATACGCAGTATTTT. The complete variable domain, with remaining parts taken from reference TRBV11-2 and TRBJ2-3, reads EAGVAQSPRYKIIEKRQSVAFWCNPISGHATLYWYQQILGQGPKLLIQFQNNGVVDDSQLPKDRFSAERLKGVDSTLKIQPAKLEDSAVYLCASSALYTQYFGPGTRLTVL.

This clonotype was seen many times. The rearrangement uses TRBV10-3 and TRBJ2-3; TRBD2 aligns across 13 bases. CDR3 length: 13 amino acids. CDR1 and CDR2 from the germline V gene are ENHRY and SYGVKD. J lost 3 bases, V lost 9 bases, and 0 bases had no gene match. The CDR3 DNA reads TGTGCCATGGGACTAGCGGGGACAGATACGCAGTATTTT. This codes for CAMGLAGTDTQYF.